This T cell receptor (beta chain) was obtained from a study of T cells in Graves' hyperthyroidism and ophthalmopathy. The CDR3 contains 17 residues. V was clipped by 4 bases and J by 6 bases; unmatched bases: 14. CDR1 SNHLY and CDR2 FYNNEI come from the germline V gene. This clonotype has a count of ten or more. Researchers amplified the TCR beta CDR3 regions from RNA transcripts. The TCR CDR3 was amplified in a first-round RT-PCR using the HTBI primer set. TCRdb fed the multiplex PCR reads into MiXCR, producing one record per CDR3 protein. Among around 340,000 distinct CDR3 sequences, approximately 15% were seen once, and the ten largest hold roughly 25%.

The J gene is TRBJ2-1, the V gene TRBV2, with 8 bases that match TRBD2. The TCR sequence derives from a woman in her twenties or thirties with Graves' hyperthyroidism. Sequenced input: blood. In DNA form, the CDR3 reads TGTGCCAGCAGTGCTAAGGGACTAGTAACCCCCCTCAATGAGCAGTTCTTC. Its translation: CASSAKGLVTPLNEQFF. Supplemented by reference TRBV2 and TRBJ2-1, the full variable domain reads EPEVTQTPSHQVTQMGQEVILRCVPISNHLYFYWYRQILGQKVEFLVSFYNNEISEKSEIFDDQFSVERPDGSNFTLKIRSTKLEDSAMYFCASSAKGLVTPLNEQFFGPGTRLTVL.